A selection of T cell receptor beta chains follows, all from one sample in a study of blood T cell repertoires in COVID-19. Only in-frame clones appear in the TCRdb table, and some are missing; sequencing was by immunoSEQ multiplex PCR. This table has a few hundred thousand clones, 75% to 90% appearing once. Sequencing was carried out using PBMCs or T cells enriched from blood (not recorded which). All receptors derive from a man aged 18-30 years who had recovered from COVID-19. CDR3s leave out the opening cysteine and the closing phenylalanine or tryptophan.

ASSFIYEQY TRBJ2-7 TRBV6-5
SVDSVSYNEQF TRBJ2-1 TRBV29-1
ASSIGASYEQY TRBJ2-7 TRBV5-6
ASRTHRGRQPQH TRBJ1-5 TRBV2
ASRPIQGAHTEAF TRBJ1-1 TRBV11-2
ASSQETGGGETQY TRBJ2-5 TRBV3-1/TRBV3-2
ASSLKSVGAKNETQY TRBJ2-5 TRBV7-8
ASSRQESYEQY TRBJ2-7 TRBV7-9
ASSSDSLMNTEAF TRBJ1-1 TRBV5-1
ASKNGDRGSSEQY TRBJ2-7 TRBV6-4
ASSVRRTGNYGYT TRBJ1-2 TRBV5-4
ASSWGQNTEAF TRBJ1-1 TRBV5-1
ASSMVAVPQETQY TRBJ2-5 TRBV19
ASSGQGADTQY TRBJ2-3 TRBV9
ASSWDTNSPLH TRBJ1-6 TRBV5-1
ASSYRLLSYGYT TRBJ1-2 TRBV6-8
SVEVRSDTEAF TRBJ1-1 TRBV29-1
ASSRAGGWTDTQY TRBJ2-3 TRBV6-5
ATSRATGGFSYEQY TRBJ2-7 TRBV15
SANGDYEQY TRBJ2-7 TRBV20-1
ASSLAREKETQY TRBJ2-5 TRBV5-1
ASSVGTQHSYNSPLH TRBJ1-6 TRBV11-2
ASRYGTAPGELF TRBJ2-2 TRBV27
ASSFPGTPPFNSPLH TRBJ1-6 TRBV5-5
ASSSMDRPLSEQY TRBJ2-7 TRBV5-1
ASSLRASQETQY TRBJ2-5 TRBV7-8
ASSPTGINSPLH TRBJ1-6 TRBV27
ASSAPLGRPNYGYT TRBJ1-2 TRBV28
ASSRDRAAETQY TRBJ2-5 TRBV5-5
ASSPRREGARSLGYT TRBJ1-2 TRBV7-2
ASSLSQGMSEKLF TRBJ1-4 TRBV11-2
ASREQGLGTEAF TRBJ1-1 TRBV5-1
SVEDLRTGATNEQF TRBJ2-1 TRBV29-1
ASRQGFGGYGYT TRBJ1-2 TRBV6-5
ASSLGGLAVYEQY TRBJ2-7 TRBV7-2
ASSQERNYEQY TRBJ2-7 TRBV19
ASSTLDRRAEAF TRBJ1-1 TRBV5-1
ASSDPGQGTEAF TRBJ1-1 TRBV2
APLGGIYNEQF TRBJ2-1 TRBV10-1
ASSYQGARQPQH TRBJ1-5 TRBV6-5
ASSPQAYEQY TRBJ2-7 TRBV12-3/TRBV12-4
ASSLLGTGGSPLH TRBJ1-6 TRBV7-2
ASSRGQGANTEAF TRBJ1-1 TRBV11-3
ASSFSFNQPQH TRBJ1-5 TRBV27
ASSLVQGSTEAF TRBJ1-1 TRBV11-2
ASSLRQEGAF TRBJ1-1 TRBV7-2
ASSGSGTGLNYGYT TRBJ1-2 TRBV19
ASSPRDSGTGELF TRBJ2-2 TRBV18
TTTGGVEAF TRBJ1-1 TRBV29-1
ASSREANSPLH TRBJ1-6 TRBV27